This TCR beta chain derives from a study of T cells in Graves' hyperthyroidism and ophthalmopathy. This clonotype occurred many times. Trimming removed 2 bases from V and 4 bases from J, with 16 bases in between. The CDR3 is 16 residues long. Germline V gives CDR1 SGHTA, CDR2 FQGNSA. TCR beta CDR3 region amplification was performed from RNA transcripts. An initial round of RT-PCR targeting the TCR CDR3 relied on the HTBI primer set. From the multiplex PCR reads, TCRdb called clonotypes with MiXCR, one entry per CDR3 protein. The table has over 700,000 distinct CDR3 sequences, around a sixth seen once; the top ten hold roughly a sixth. Around 10 ml fresh peripheral blood yielded the PBMCs.

Sequencing was carried out using blood. The source of this sequence is a woman between 45 and 65 years old with Graves' hyperthyroidism that later progressed to Graves' ophthalmopathy. The V gene is TRBV7-2, the J gene TRBJ2-3; TRBD1 is a possible D gene (5 bases). This chain's CDR3 is CASSLLLGAVADTQYF. The CDR3 DNA is TGTGCCAGCAGCTTACTCCTTGGGGCGGTGGCAGATACGCAGTATTTT.